This T cell receptor beta chain was recovered during a study of T cells in Graves' hyperthyroidism and ophthalmopathy. The authors took PBMCs from over 8.5 ml fresh peripheral blood. V was pared by 0 bases and J by 7 bases, with 4 bases of the junction left unmatched. CDR1 is SGHTA, CDR2 FQGNSA, per germline. The CDR3 consists of 15 residues. RNA transcripts yielded amplified TCR beta CDR3 regions. The TCR CDR3 was amplified in a first-round RT-PCR using the HTBI primer set. TCRdb reprocessed the multiplex PCR reads via MiXCR and lists one record per CDR3 protein. The sample has some 800,000 distinct CDR3 sequences, over 35% seen once; the top ten hold more than 7%.

The specimen sequenced was blood. This receptor was taken from a man younger than 30 with Graves' hyperthyroidism. V gene TRBV7-2 combines with J gene TRBJ2-2, with TRBD2 matching over 8 bases. The CDR3 DNA reads TGTGCCAGCAGCTTAGCTCGGACTAGCCACGGGGAGCTGTTTTTT. Translated: CASSLARTSHGELFF.